The T cell receptor (beta chain) described here comes from a study of cytomegalovirus exposure and HLA in healthy donors. Likely unrecorded immune exposures existed in these nominally healthy donors. V lost 0 bases, J lost 5 bases, and 9 bases lay in between. The CDR3 has 14 residues. From germline, CDR1 is LNHNV and CDR2 YYDKDF (reference sequence). Researchers ran the PCR with 60 Vbeta and 13 Jbeta primers. Only in-frame clones appear in the TCRdb table, and some are missing; sequencing was by immunoSEQ multiplex PCR. Of about 210,000 clones in the sample, about four fifths were seen once. The TCR comes from a man aged 35 to 55 in good health and CMV-seropositive. Sequenced sample: PBMCs. This sequence joins TRBV15 and TRBJ2-3; a weak D match, TRBD2 (6 bases). CDR3 protein: CATSRDISGDTQYF. DNA for the CDR3: TGTGCCACCAGCAGAGATATTAGCGGAGATACGCAGTATTTT.